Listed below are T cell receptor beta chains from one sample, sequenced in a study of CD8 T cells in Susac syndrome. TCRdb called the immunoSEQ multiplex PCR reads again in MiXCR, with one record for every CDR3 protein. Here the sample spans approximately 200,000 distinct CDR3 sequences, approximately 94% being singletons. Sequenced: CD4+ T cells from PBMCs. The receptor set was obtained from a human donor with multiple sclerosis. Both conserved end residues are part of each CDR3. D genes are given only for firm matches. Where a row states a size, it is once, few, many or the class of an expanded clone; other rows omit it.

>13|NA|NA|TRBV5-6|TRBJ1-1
TGTGCCAGCAGCTTTAGGGCAGAGACTGAAGCTTTCTTT
CASSFRAETEAFF
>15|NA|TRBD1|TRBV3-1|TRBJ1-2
TGTGCCAGCAGCCCCGCCGGACAGGGAGGCGCTGGCTACACCTTC
CASSPAGQGGAGYTF
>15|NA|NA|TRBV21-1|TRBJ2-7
TGTGCCAGCACCGCTGAGGACAGGGATCCCTACGAGCAGTACTTC
CASTAEDRDPYEQYF
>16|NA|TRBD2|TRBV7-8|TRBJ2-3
TGTGCCAGCAGCCTGTCGGTGCTAGCGGGGGGAGATACGCAGTATTTT
CASSLSVLAGGDTQYF
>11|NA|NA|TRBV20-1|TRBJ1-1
TGCAGTGCCACTACGGGAGAAAGAGCTTTCTTT
CSATTGERAFF
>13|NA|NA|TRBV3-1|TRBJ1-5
TGTGCCAGCAGCCGGAGTGGCAATCAGCCCCAGCATTTT
CASSRSGNQPQHF
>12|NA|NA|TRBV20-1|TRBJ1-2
TGCAGTGCTAGAGATCCCCAGGGAGTAGGAACCTTC
CSARDPQGVGTF
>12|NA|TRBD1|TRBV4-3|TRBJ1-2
TGCGCCAGCAGCCAAGTAGGGGGCGGCTACACCTTC
CASSQVGGGYTF
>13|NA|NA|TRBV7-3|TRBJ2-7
TGTGCCAGCAGCTACCTAGGAGGTTACGAGCAGTACTTC
CASSYLGGYEQYF
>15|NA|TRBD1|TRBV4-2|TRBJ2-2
TGTGCCAGCAGCCCTGGGACAGCGAACACCGGGGAGCTGTTTTTT
CASSPGTANTGELFF
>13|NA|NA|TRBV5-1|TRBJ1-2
TGCGCCAGCAGCTTGGTTAGTGGGTCCGGCTACACCTTC
CASSLVSGSGYTF
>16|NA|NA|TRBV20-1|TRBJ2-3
TGCAGTGCTTCTGTAGCAAAAGGGACTTTCACAGATACGCAGTATTTT
CSASVAKGTFTDTQYF
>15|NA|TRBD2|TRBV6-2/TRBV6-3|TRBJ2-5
TGTGCCAGCAGGGAGACTAGCGGGGCCAGAGAGACCCAGTACTTC
CASRETSGARETQYF
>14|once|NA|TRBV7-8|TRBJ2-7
TGTGCCAGCAGCTTATCACGGACAGCGGGCGAGCAGTACTTC
CASSLSRTAGEQYF
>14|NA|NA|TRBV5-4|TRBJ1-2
TGTGCCAGCAGCTTGGTCCAGGGAAACTATGGCTACACCTTC
CASSLVQGNYGYTF
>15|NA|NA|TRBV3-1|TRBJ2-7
TGTGCCAGCAGCCAAGAACGCGCGGGAAACTACGAGCAGTACTTC
CASSQERAGNYEQYF
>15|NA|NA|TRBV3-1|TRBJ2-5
TGTGCCAGCAGCCAAGACTTAGTTAAGGGAGAGACCCAGTACTTC
CASSQDLVKGETQYF
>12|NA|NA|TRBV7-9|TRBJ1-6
TGTGCCAGCAGCTTAGTTACGTCACCCCTCCACTTT
CASSLVTSPLHF
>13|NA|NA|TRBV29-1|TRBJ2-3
TGCAGCGTTGAGGGGGGCAGGGCAGATACGCAGTATTTT
CSVEGGRADTQYF
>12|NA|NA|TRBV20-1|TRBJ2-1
TGCAGTGCTAGGATGGGATACAATGAGCAGTTCTTC
CSARMGYNEQFF
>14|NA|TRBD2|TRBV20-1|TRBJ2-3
TGCAGTGCTGAGACTAGCGGTCGCACAGATACGCAGTATTTT
CSAETSGRTDTQYF
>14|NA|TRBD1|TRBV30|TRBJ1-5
TGTGCCTGGAGTGTACATCAGGGGGGTCAGCCCCAGCATTTT
CAWSVHQGGQPQHF
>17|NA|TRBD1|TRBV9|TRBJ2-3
TGTGCCAGCAGCGTCCACAAGGGACAGGGGTTCACAGATACGCAGTATTTT
CASSVHKGQGFTDTQYF
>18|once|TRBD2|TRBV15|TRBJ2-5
TGTGCCACCAGCAGAGATCTGGCTAGCGGGGGCTACCAAGAGACCCAGTACTTC
CATSRDLASGGYQETQYF
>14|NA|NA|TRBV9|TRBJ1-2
TGTGCCAGCAGCGTTACATCGGATCACTATGGCTACACCTTC
CASSVTSDHYGYTF
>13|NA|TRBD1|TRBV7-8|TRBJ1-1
TGTACCAGCAGCTCAGACAGGGTCACTGAAGCTTTCTTT
CTSSSDRVTEAFF
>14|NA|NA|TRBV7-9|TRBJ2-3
TGTGCCAGCAGCCCACTGGGGGGCACAGATACGCAGTATTTT
CASSPLGGTDTQYF
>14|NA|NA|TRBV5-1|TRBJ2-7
TGCGCCAGCAGCTTGGACAGCTCATCCTACGAGCAGTACTTC
CASSLDSSSYEQYF
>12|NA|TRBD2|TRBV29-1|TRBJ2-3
TGCAGCGCCGGAGCGGGAGGAGATACGCAGTATTTT
CSAGAGGDTQYF
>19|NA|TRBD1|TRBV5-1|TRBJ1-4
TGCGCCAGCAGCGCGTGGGGGACAGGCAAAGGTGCAACTAATGAAAAACTGTTTTTT
CASSAWGTGKGATNEKLFF
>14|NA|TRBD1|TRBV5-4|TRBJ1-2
TGTGCCAGCAGCCCCGACAGGGACCCGTATGGCTACACCTTC
CASSPDRDPYGYTF
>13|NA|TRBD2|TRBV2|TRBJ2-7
TGTGCCAGCAGCCGGACTAGCTCGAACGAGCAGTACTTC
CASSRTSSNEQYF
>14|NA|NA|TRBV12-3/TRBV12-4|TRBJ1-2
TGTGCCAGCAGTCGGACGGATCCTAACTATGGCTACACCTTC
CASSRTDPNYGYTF
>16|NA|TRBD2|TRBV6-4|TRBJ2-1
TGTGCCAGCAGTGTGGCTAGCGGGGGCTCCTACAATGAGCAGTTCTTC
CASSVASGGSYNEQFF
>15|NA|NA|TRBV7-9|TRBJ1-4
TGTGCCAGCAGCTTACCCTCAACAACTAATGAAAAACTGTTTTTT
CASSLPSTTNEKLFF
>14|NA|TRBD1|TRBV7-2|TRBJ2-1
TGTGCCAGCAGCTCAGATCCTAGGGACAGTGAGCAGTTCTTC
CASSSDPRDSEQFF
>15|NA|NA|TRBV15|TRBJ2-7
TGTGCCACCAGCAGAGGGTGGCAGGGGCTCTACGAGCAGTACTTC
CATSRGWQGLYEQYF
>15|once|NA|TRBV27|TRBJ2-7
TGTGCCAGCAGCTCAGAGAGGATACCTTCCTACGAGCAGTACTTC
CASSSERIPSYEQYF
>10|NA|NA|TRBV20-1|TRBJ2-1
TGCAGCCCATGGGGTAATGAGCAGTTCTTC
CSPWGNEQFF
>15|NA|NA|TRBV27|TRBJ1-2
TGTGCCAGCAGTTTTTCGGCAGGGGACAACTATGGCTACACCTTC
CASSFSAGDNYGYTF
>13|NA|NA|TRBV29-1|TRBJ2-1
TGCAGCGTTGAGCCGAGCTCCTACAATGAGCAGTTCTTC
CSVEPSSYNEQFF
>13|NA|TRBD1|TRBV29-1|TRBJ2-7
TGCAGCGTTGTACAGGGGGTTTCCTACGAGCAGTACTTC
CSVVQGVSYEQYF
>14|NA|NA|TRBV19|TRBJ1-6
TGTGCCAGTAAAGGGGCAGGGAATAATTCACCCCTCCACTTT
CASKGAGNNSPLHF
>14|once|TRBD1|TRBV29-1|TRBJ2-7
TGCAGCGCTCGGGGACAGGGGAGCTCCTACGAGCAGTACTTC
CSARGQGSSYEQYF
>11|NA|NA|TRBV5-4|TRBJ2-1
TGTGCCAGCCACGGGTACAATGAGCAGTTCTTC
CASHGYNEQFF
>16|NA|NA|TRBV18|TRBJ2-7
TGTGCCAGCTCACCACCGTCGCAGGGAATAGCCTACGAGCAGTACTTC
CASSPPSQGIAYEQYF
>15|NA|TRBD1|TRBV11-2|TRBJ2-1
TGTGCCAGCAGCTTACCAGGGGGCGTGGGAAATGAGCAGTTCTTC
CASSLPGGVGNEQFF
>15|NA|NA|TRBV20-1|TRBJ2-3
TGCAGCGGCTACTGGTACGGCACAACCACAGATACGCAGTATTTT
CSGYWYGTTTDTQYF
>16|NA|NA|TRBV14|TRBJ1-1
TGTGCCAGCACCCCTTTTGGGCGGGGGATGAACACTGAAGCTTTCTTT
CASTPFGRGMNTEAFF
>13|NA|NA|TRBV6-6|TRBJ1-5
TGTGCCAGCAGTTACCCCCCGGATCAGCCCCAGCATTTT
CASSYPPDQPQHF
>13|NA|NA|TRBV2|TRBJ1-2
TGTGCCAGCAGTGGAGGGACTGAGGATGGCTACACCTTC
CASSGGTEDGYTF
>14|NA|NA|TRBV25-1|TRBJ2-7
TGTGCCAGCAGGGACGGGGGTAACTCCTACGAGCAGTACTTC
CASRDGGNSYEQYF
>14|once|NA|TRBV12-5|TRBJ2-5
TGTGCTAGTGGTTTGTCAGCGATACAAGAGACCCAGTACTTC
CASGLSAIQETQYF
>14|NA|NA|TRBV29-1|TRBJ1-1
TGCAGCGTTGCCCTGCTATATGAGAACACTGAAGCTTTCTTT
CSVALLYENTEAFF
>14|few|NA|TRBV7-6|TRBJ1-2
TGTGCCAGCAGCTTAGAGGGAGAGTCCTATGGCTACACCTTC
CASSLEGESYGYTF
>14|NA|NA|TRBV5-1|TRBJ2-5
TGCGCCAGCAGCTTGTACCGGGGGCCAGAGACCCAGTACTTC
CASSLYRGPETQYF
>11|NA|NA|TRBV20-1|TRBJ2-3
TGCAGTTGCACAGGGACAGATACGCAGTATTTT
CSCTGTDTQYF
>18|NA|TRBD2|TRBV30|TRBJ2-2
TGTGCCTGGAGTGTACTAGCTCCGGGGGGGATCTTAACCGGGGAGCTGTTTTTT
CAWSVLAPGGILTGELFF
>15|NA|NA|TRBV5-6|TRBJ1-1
TGTGCCAGCACCCCCGGCCAGGGATCTTACACTGAAGCTTTCTTT
CASTPGQGSYTEAFF